This is a list of T cell receptor beta chains from one sample in a study of CD8+CD57+ T cells in acquired aplastic anemia. In TCRdb, the reads were re-called with MiXCR into one record per CDR3 protein. Here the sample spans roughly 420,000 distinct CDR3 sequences, roughly 64% being singletons. The sample consisted of sorted CD4+, CD8+, or CD8+CD57+ T cells (not recorded which) from PBMCs. Source of these receptors: a human donor in good health, serving as a control. Each CDR3 is given with its conserved first and last residue. Each record gives: J gene, D gene, V gene, clone size, CDR3 DNA, CDR3 protein. The D gene is left open where the match is weak. Clone size is shown for a subset of rows, as once, few, many or a class of expanded clone.

>TRBJ2-5|.|TRBV10-3|many
TGTGCCATCAGCCAGGGGGGGGAGACCCAGTACTTC
CAISQGGETQYF
>TRBJ2-1|.|TRBV12-3/TRBV12-4|.
TGTGCCAGCAGTTCGGGCCGGTACAATGAGCAGTTCTTC
CASSSGRYNEQFF
>TRBJ2-3|TRBD2|TRBV19|.
TGTGCCAGCACCACACTAGCGGGGGCAGATACGCAGTATTTT
CASTTLAGADTQYF
>TRBJ2-5|.|TRBV7-3|once
TGTGCCAGCAGCTATAACAGGCCATTCTCTGGCTACACCTACTTC
CASSYNRPFSGYTYF
>TRBJ2-5|TRBD2|TRBV11-2|.
TGTGCCAGCTGTTCGGGGGGAGTAGAGACCCAGTACTTC
CASCSGGVETQYF
>TRBJ1-2|.|TRBV7-9|.
TGTGCCAGCAGCACAGACTCGATCTGTAGATCCACCTTC
CASSTDSICRSTF
>TRBJ2-3|.|TRBV5-4|.
TGTGCCAGCAGCTTAACACAAGCAGATACGCAGTATTTT
CASSLTQADTQYF
>TRBJ2-1|TRBD1|TRBV7-3|many
TGTGCCAGCAGCCCCCGCCCGGGACAGGCCTACAATGAGCAGTTCTTC
CASSPRPGQAYNEQFF
>TRBJ2-5|TRBD1|TRBV18|.
TGTGCCAGCTCACCAAGTGCAGGGGGCATCCAAGAGACCCAGTACTTC
CASSPSAGGIQETQYF
>TRBJ2-7|.|TRBV25-1|.
TGTGCCAGCAGTCCGACGGCCACACAGGGCGATGAGCAGTACTTC
CASSPTATQGDEQYF
>TRBJ2-3|.|TRBV7-9|.
TGTGCCAGCACCCGGAACACAGACACGCAGTATTTT
CASTRNTDTQYF
>TRBJ1-1|.|TRBV19|few
TGTGCCAGTAGTATGTACCGTAACACTGAAGCTTTCTTT
CASSMYRNTEAFF
>TRBJ1-5|.|TRBV2|few
TGTGCCAGCAGTGACAGCTTTAGTCAGCCCCAGCATTTT
CASSDSFSQPQHF
>TRBJ1-5|.|TRBV20-1|many
TGCAGTGCTAGAGACAGGTCAGGGTGGGAGCCCCAGCATTTT
CSARDRSGWEPQHF
>TRBJ2-7|.|TRBV7-3|.
TGTGCCAGCAGCTTATCGGGGCGGGCGACCTACAGGCAGTACTTC
CASSLSGRATYRQYF
>TRBJ2-7|.|TRBV5-1|.
TGCGCCACCAGCAGGGCGGGAACGACCTACGAGCAGTACTTC
CATSRAGTTYEQYF
>TRBJ1-2|TRBD1|TRBV6-6|.
TGTGCCAGCAGTGGACAGGGTAGCAACTATGGCTACACCTTC
CASSGQGSNYGYTF
>TRBJ1-2|.|TRBV7-2|few
TGTGCCAGCAGCTTAGAGACCGCCAGCTATGGCTACACCTTC
CASSLETASYGYTF
>TRBJ1-2|.|TRBV27|.
TGTGCCAGCAGTTTATCGCGCGGTCCCGGGTATGGCTACACCTTC
CASSLSRGPGYGYTF
>TRBJ2-5|TRBD1|TRBV18|.
TGTGCCAGCTCAAGCGACAGGGGGCCGGAGACCCAGTACTTC
CASSSDRGPETQYF
>TRBJ2-3|TRBD2|TRBV7-2|.
TGTGCCAGCAGCTTAGTTGAAGGCGGGGGGGAAGCAGATACGCAGTATTTT
CASSLVEGGGEADTQYF
>TRBJ2-7|TRBD1|TRBV7-3|.
TGTGCCAGCAGCCGCCCCCGGACAGGGGCCTCCTACTCGCAGTACTTC
CASSRPRTGASYSQYF
>TRBJ1-6|.|TRBV7-3|.
TGTGCCAGCAGCTTAGTTCTAGCGGGGCGTAGGAGATACCTCCACTTT
CASSLVLAGRRRYLHF
>TRBJ2-7|.|TRBV25-1|many
TGTGCCAGCAGTGACAGCGCGAGGTTAGCCTACGAGCAGTACTTC
CASSDSARLAYEQYF
>TRBJ1-5|TRBD1|TRBV9|.
TGTGCCAGCAGCGCCGCCCCCAGGGGGGACAACGAGCCCCAGCATTTT
CASSAAPRGDNEPQHF
>TRBJ1-2|.|TRBV30|.
TGTGCCTGGTTCAAGTGGGGCTATGGCTACACCTTC
CAWFKWGYGYTF
>TRBJ2-7|TRBD1|TRBV7-7|.
TGTGCCAGCAGCTCCAACTACAGGGGTCACGAGCAGTACTTC
CASSSNYRGHEQYF